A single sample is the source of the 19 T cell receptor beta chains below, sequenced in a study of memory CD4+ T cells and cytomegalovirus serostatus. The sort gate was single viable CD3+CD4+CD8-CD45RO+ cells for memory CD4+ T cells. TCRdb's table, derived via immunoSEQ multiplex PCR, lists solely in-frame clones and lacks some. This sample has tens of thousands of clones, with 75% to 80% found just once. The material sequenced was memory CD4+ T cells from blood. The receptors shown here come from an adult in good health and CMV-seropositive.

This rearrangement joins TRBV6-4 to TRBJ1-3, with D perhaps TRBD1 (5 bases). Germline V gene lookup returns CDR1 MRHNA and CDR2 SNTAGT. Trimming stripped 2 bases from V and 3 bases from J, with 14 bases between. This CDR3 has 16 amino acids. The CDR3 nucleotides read TGTGCCAGCAGTGACAGGGGCAGTGGTGATGGAAACACCATATATTTT. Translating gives CASSDRGSGDGNTIYF.

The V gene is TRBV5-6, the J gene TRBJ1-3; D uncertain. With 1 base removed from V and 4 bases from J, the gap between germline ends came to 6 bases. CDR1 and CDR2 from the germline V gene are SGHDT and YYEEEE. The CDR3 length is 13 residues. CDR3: CASSLTAGNTIYF. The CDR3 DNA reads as TGTGCCAGCAGCTTGACAGCAGGAAACACCATATATTTT.

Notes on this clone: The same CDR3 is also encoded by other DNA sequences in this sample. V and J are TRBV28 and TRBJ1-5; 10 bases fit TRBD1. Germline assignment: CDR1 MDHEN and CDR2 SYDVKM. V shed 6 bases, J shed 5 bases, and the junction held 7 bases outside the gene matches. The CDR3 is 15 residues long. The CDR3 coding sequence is TGTGCCAGCAGCTCCGGGACAGGGGTATATCAGCCCCAGCATTTT. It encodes CASSSGTGVYQPQHF.

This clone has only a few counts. The CDR3 sequence is CASSLAALAHRRVETQYF. DNA for the CDR3: TGTGCCAGCAGCTTAGCTGCACTAGCGCATCGCCGGGTAGAGACCCAGTACTTC. The rearrangement uses TRBV7-8 and TRBJ2-5, with 7 bases fitting TRBD2. Germline-derived CDR1 and CDR2 are SGHVS and FQNEAQ. The CDR3 runs to 18 residues. V lost 0 bases and J lost 4; bases outside the gene matches: 14.

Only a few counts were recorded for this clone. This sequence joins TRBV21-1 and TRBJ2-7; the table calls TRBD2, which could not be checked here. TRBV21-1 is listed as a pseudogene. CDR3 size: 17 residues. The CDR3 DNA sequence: TGTGCCAGCAGCCCCCTCACCCTGACTAGCGGGATTGGCGAGCAGTACTTC. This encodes CASSPLTLTSGIGEQYF.

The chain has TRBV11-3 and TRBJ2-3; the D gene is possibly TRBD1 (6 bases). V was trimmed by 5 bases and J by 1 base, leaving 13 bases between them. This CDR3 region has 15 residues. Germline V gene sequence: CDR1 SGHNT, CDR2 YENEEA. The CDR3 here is CASSPLRQGTDTQYF. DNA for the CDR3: TGTGCCAGCAGCCCCCTCCGACAGGGCACAGATACGCAGTATTTT.

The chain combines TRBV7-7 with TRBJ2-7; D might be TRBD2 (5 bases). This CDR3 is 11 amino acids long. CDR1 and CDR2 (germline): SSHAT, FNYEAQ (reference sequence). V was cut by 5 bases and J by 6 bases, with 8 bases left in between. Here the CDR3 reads CASSAGGEQYF. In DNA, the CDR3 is TGTGCCAGCAGCGCCGGAGGCGAGCAGTACTTC.

CDR3 region: CASSRAGSWHEQYF. The CDR3 DNA reads as TGCGCCAGCAGTCGGGCCGGGAGTTGGCACGAGCAGTACTTC. The V call is TRBV5-1, the J call TRBJ2-7; D possibly corresponds to TRBD2 (6 bases). There are 14 residues in the CDR3. Germline loops: CDR1 SGHRS, CDR2 YFSETQ. Trimming left V 5 bases short and J 5 bases short, with 17 bases between.

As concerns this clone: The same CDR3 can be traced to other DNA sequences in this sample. In nucleotides, the CDR3 is TGTGCCAGCAGCTTGGACTCGTATGGCTACACCTTC. Residues: CASSLDSYGYTF. This chain uses TRBV7-2 with TRBJ1-2; D gene uncertain. Trimming took 3 bases from V and 5 from J, leaving 7 bases between them. CDR3 length: 12 amino acids. Germline CDR1 and CDR2: SGHTA and FQGNSA.

The CDR3 protein is CASSLLREEAGQPQHF. CDR3 nucleotide sequence: TGTGCCAGCAGCCTACTTAGAGAGGAGGCAGGACAGCCCCAGCATTTT. The chain carries TRBV5-6 and TRBJ1-5; D remains ambiguous. The CDR3 is made up of 16 amino acids. Trimming shortened V by 4 bases and J by 7 bases, and 21 bases separated the two germline ends. From germline, CDR1 is SGHDT and CDR2 YYEEEE. Drawing the rest from reference TRBV5-6 and TRBJ1-5, the complete variable domain is DAGVTQSPTHLIKTRGQQVTLRCSPKSGHDTVSWYQQALGQGPQFIFQYYEEEERQRGNFPDRFSGHQFPNYSSELNVNALLLGDSALYLCASSLLREEAGQPQHFGDGTRLSIL.

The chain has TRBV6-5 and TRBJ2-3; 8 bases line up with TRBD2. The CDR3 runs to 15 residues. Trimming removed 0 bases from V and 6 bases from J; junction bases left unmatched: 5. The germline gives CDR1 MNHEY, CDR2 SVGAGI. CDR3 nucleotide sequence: TGTGCCAGCAGTTACTCGATAGCGGGAACCGATACGCAGTATTTT. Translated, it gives CASSYSIAGTDTQYF.

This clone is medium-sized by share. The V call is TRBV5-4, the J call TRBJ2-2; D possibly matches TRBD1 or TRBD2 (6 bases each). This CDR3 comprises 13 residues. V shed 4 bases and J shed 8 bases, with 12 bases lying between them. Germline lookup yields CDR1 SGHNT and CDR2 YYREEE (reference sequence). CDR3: CASSLRGGGELFF. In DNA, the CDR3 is TGTGCCAGCAGCCTCAGGGGAGGAGGGGAGCTGTTTTTT.

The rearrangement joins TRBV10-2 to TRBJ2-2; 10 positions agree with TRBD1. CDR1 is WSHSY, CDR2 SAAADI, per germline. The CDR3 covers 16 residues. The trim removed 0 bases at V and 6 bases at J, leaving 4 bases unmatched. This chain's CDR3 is CASSESRDRGSGELFF. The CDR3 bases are TGCGCCAGCAGTGAGTCCCGGGACAGGGGATCCGGGGAGCTGTTTTTT.

As DNA, the CDR3 is TGTGCCAGCAGTTACTCGGGGGAAATGGCCGGCTACACCTTC. Amino acids: CASSYSGEMAGYTF. The rearrangement links TRBV6-5 to TRBJ1-2; TRBD1 is a possible D gene (5 bases). This CDR3 region has 14 residues. Germline-derived CDR1 and CDR2 are MNHEY and SVGAGI. V dropped 0 bases and J dropped 8 bases, with 13 bases sitting between them.

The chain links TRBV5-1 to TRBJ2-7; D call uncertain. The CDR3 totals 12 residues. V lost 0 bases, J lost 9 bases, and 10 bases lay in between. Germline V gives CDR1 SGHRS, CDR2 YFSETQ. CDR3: CASSLDGKGQYF. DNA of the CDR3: TGCGCCAGCAGCTTGGACGGAAAGGGGCAGTACTTC.

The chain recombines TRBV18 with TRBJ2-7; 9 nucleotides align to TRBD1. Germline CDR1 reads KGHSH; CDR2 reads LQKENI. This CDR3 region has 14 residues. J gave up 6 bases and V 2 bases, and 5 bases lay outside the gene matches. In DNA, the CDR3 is TGTGCCAGCTCACCATCGGGACAGGGAAGCGAGCAGTACTTC. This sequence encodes CASSPSGQGSEQYF.

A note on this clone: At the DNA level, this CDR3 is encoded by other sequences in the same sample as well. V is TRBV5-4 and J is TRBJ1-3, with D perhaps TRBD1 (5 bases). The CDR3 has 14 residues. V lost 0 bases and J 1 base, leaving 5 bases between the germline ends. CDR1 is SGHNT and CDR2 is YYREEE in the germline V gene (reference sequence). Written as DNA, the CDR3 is TGTGCCAGCAGCTTGGGGGGGTCTGGAAACACCATATATTTT. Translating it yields CASSLGGSGNTIYF.

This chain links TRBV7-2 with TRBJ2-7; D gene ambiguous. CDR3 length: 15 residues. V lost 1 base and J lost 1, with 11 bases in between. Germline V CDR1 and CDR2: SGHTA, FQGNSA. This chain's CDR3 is CASSLDAPFSYEQYF. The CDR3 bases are TGTGCCAGCAGCTTAGACGCGCCGTTTTCCTACGAGCAGTACTTC. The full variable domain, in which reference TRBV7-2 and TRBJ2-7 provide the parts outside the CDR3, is GAGVSQSPSNKVTEKGKDVELRCDPISGHTALYWYRQSLGQGLEFLIYFQGNSAPDKSGLPSDRFSAERTGGSVSTLTIQRTQQEDSAVYLCASSLDAPFSYEQYFGPGTRLTVT.

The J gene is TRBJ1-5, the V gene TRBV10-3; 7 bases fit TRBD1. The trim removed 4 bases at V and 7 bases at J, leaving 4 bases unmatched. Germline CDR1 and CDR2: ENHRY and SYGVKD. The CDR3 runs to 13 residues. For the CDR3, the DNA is TGTGCCATCAGTGTTGGGACAGTCCAGCCCCAGCATTTT. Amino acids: CAISVGTVQPQHF.